This TCR beta chain stems from a study of OX40 agonist ivuxolimab in advanced cancers. Study-wide background: Among those treated, three patients had partial responses, one with hepatocellular carcinoma and two with cutaneous melanoma.

Clones were sequenced by immunoSEQ multiplex PCR, and TCRdb holds only the in-frame ones, with some missing. The sample contains tens of thousands of clones, 70% to 90% of which appear only once. The CDR3 length is 15 residues. Germline trimming cut 4 bases from V and 5 bases from J; bases unmatched to any gene: 7. Germline lookup yields CDR1 KGHSH and CDR2 LQKENI. Sample: CD4+ or CD8+ T cells sorted from blood, taken in a trial of the OX40 agonist ivuxolimab. The TCR originated in an adult with an advanced solid tumor such as melanoma, head and neck, liver or kidney cancer. This chain joins TRBV18 and TRBJ2-7, with 11 positions matching TRBD2. DNA for the CDR3: TGTGCCAGCTCACATAGCGGGAGGGCCGATCACGAGCAGTACTTC. It is translated as CASSHSGRADHEQYF. The complete variable domain, with remaining parts taken from reference TRBV18 and TRBJ2-7, reads NAGVMQNPRHLVRRRGQEARLRCSPMKGHSHVYWYRQLPEEGLKFMVYLQKENIIDESGMPKERFSAEFPKEGPSILRIQQVVRGDSAAYFCASSHSGRADHEQYFGPGTRLTVT.